Shown below are 20 T cell receptor beta chains from a single sample sequenced in a study of siplizumab effects on memory and regulatory T cells. TCRdb's table, derived via immunoSEQ multiplex PCR, lists solely in-frame clones and lacks some. The table includes tens of thousands of clones, about 94% detected once. Sequenced input: non-Treg CD4+ T cells sorted from blood. These receptors originate from a human donor in good health.

This chain uses TRBV18 with TRBJ2-1, with 7 positions matching TRBD2. This CDR3 region has 13 residues. Germline CDR1 KGHSH, CDR2 LQKENI. With V trimmed by 0 bases and J by 9 bases, 2 bases remained unmatched. Here the CDR3 reads CASSPPGGGEQFF. The CDR3 DNA sequence: TGTGCCAGCTCACCACCGGGGGGGGGTGAGCAGTTCTTC.

The chain carries TRBV15 and TRBJ2-5, with 7 nucleotides matching TRBD2. Germline loops: CDR1 LNHNV, CDR2 YYDKDF (reference sequence). Losses at the gene ends were 5 bases for V and 1 base for J; bases not matched to a gene: 4. This CDR3 region has 14 residues. DNA of the CDR3: TGTGCCACCAGCGGGAGGGGATCCCAAGAGACCCAGTACTTC. Translated, it gives CATSGRGSQETQYF. The entire variable domain, with the rest obtained from reference TRBV15 and TRBJ2-5, is as follows: DAMVIQNPRYQVTQFGKPVTLSCSQTLNHNVMYWYQQKSSQAPKLLFHYYDKDFNNEADTPDNFQSRRPNTSFCFLDIRSPGLGDTAMYLCATSGRGSQETQYFGPGTRLLVL.

V gene TRBV4-1 combines with J gene TRBJ1-1, with D possibly being TRBD1 (5 bases). The V end was cut by 3 bases, the J end by 0 bases, with 14 bases between. The CDR3 totals 16 residues. Germline V lookup: CDR1 MGHRA, CDR2 YSYEKL. CDR3 in DNA: TGCGCCAGCAGCCAGGTGGGACTGAAGATGAACACTGAAGCTTTCTTT. Translated: CASSQVGLKMNTEAFF.

The rearrangement joins TRBV19 to TRBJ2-3, with unresolved D. From germline, CDR1 is LNHDA and CDR2 SQIVND (reference sequence). The CDR3 totals 14 residues. The V and J ends lost 3 bases and 1 base respectively, with 8 bases between them. The CDR3 bases are TGTGCCAGTAGTATGCGTAGACGCACAGATACGCAGTATTTT. Translating gives CASSMRRRTDTQYF.

The J gene is TRBJ2-5, the V gene TRBV15; weak D call: TRBD2 (6 bases). Deletions cut 6 bases from V and 5 bases from J, with 19 bases between. Germline loops: CDR1 LNHNV, CDR2 YYDKDF (reference sequence). The length of the CDR3 is 15 residues. The CDR3 DNA follows: TGTGCCACCAGAACCCGGAGGGGTCAGGGCGAGACCCAGTACTTC. Encoded protein: CATRTRRGQGETQYF. Based on the CDR3 plus reference TRBV15 and TRBJ2-5, the full variable domain is DAMVIQNPRYQVTQFGKPVTLSCSQTLNHNVMYWYQQKSSQAPKLLFHYYDKDFNNEADTPDNFQSRRPNTSFCFLDIRSPGLGDTAMYLCATRTRRGQGETQYFGPGTRLLVL.

The chain couples TRBV15 to TRBJ1-4, with 9 bases lining up with TRBD1. The CDR3 loop spans 17 amino acids. Germline lookup yields CDR1 LNHNV and CDR2 YYDKDF (reference sequence). The junction had 9 bases not matched to a gene; V was cut back by 0 bases and J by 7 bases. CDR3 region: CATSRDPVRQGGEKLFF. CDR3 in DNA: TGTGCCACCAGCAGAGATCCCGTCCGACAGGGGGGTGAAAAACTGTTTTTT.

V usage is TRBV5-4 and J usage is TRBJ2-5, with D perhaps matching TRBD1 (6 bases). The CDR3 has 14 amino acids. Trimming cost V 6 bases and J 5 bases, with 17 bases left between them. Germline CDR1 SGHNT, CDR2 YYREEE (reference sequence). CDR3 DNA sequence: TGTGCCAGCATGGAATCAGGGGTTCGCGAGACCCAGTACTTC. Translation: CASMESGVRETQYF. Complete variable domain (other parts from reference TRBV5-4 and TRBJ2-5): ETGVTQSPTHLIKTRGQQVTLRCSSQSGHNTVSWYQQALGQGPQFIFQYYREEENGRGNFPPRFSGLQFPNYSSELNVNALELDDSALYLCASMESGVRETQYFGPGTRLLVL.

This rearrangement joins TRBV4-2 to TRBJ2-5; D unclear. CDR3 length equals 14 residues. V was shortened by 3 bases and J by 5 bases, with 13 bases between the two germline ends. Per the germline V gene, CDR1 is LGHNA and CDR2 is YNFKEQ. The CDR3 DNA reads TGTGCCAGCAGCCAGACGGACGGTTATGAGACCCAGTACTTC. Its protein product is CASSQTDGYETQYF.

This clone was observed a handful of times. V and J are TRBV7-9 and TRBJ2-5; possibly TRBD2 for D (5 bases). This CDR3 has 14 amino acids. From germline, CDR1 is SEHNR and CDR2 FQNEAQ (reference sequence). V lost 5 bases and J 5 bases, leaving 15 bases between the germline ends. CDR3: CASSRGSVGETQYF. The CDR3 DNA sequence: TGTGCCAGCAGCCGCGGGTCCGTCGGGGAGACCCAGTACTTC.

The chain employs TRBV19 and TRBJ1-5; a possible D gene is TRBD1 (5 bases). V lost 1 base and J 2 bases, leaving 9 bases between the germline ends. The V gene's germline CDR1 is LNHDA and CDR2 SQIVND (reference sequence). The CDR3 sequence is 15 residues long. This CDR3 is CASSIGPGGNQPQHF. In nucleotides, the CDR3 is TGTGCCAGTAGTATAGGTCCGGGGGGCAATCAGCCCCAGCATTTT.

The rearrangement joins TRBV9 to TRBJ2-2; TRBD1 might be the D (7 bases). The CDR3 extends over 16 amino acids. The germline CDR1 and CDR2 sequences are SGDLS and YYNGEE. V was cut by 0 bases and J by 6 bases, with 15 bases left in between. The CDR3: CASSVDPGGLAGELFF. The CDR3 nucleotides read TGTGCCAGCAGCGTAGATCCAGGGGGGTTGGCCGGGGAGCTGTTTTTT.

The chain joins TRBV9 to TRBJ2-6; the match to TRBD1 covers 10 bases. The CDR3 sequence is 18 residues long. Trimming removed 0 bases from V and 0 bases from J; junction bases left unmatched: 3. Looked up from germline, CDR1 is SGDLS and CDR2 is YYNGEE. CDR3 region: CASSVVWTGGSGANVLTF. DNA of the CDR3: TGTGCCAGCAGCGTAGTCTGGACAGGGGGCTCTGGGGCCAACGTCCTGACTTTC.

The chain links TRBV27 to TRBJ1-2; D possibly corresponds to TRBD1 (6 bases). In germline, CDR1 is MNHEY, CDR2 SMNVEV (reference sequence). The CDR3 covers 14 residues. V was pared by 6 bases and J by 6 bases, with 17 bases between. The CDR3 sequence is CASSPGDGTNGYTF. The CDR3 DNA sequence: TGTGCCAGCAGCCCTGGAGACGGGACAAATGGCTACACCTTC.

The V gene is TRBV6-1, the J gene TRBJ2-3; TRBD1 matches 7 bases. The CDR3 length is 12 residues. V shed 3 bases and J 8 bases; nucleotides not matched to a gene: 2. Germline V gives CDR1 MNHNS, CDR2 SASEGT. The CDR3 protein is CASSDTGVTQYF. The DNA for the CDR3 is TGTGCCAGCAGTGATACAGGGGTTACGCAGTATTTT.

The chain couples TRBV19 to TRBJ2-6; 8 nucleotides line up with TRBD1. This CDR3 comprises 16 residues. The trim removed 7 bases at V and 4 bases at J, leaving 9 bases unmatched. CDR1 and CDR2 from the germline V gene are LNHDA and SQIVND (reference sequence). The CDR3 DNA sequence: TGTGCCAGTACTCCAGGGGGCGCGTCAGGGGCCAACGTCCTGACTTTC. This gives the protein CASTPGGASGANVLTF.

The genes are TRBV5-1 and TRBJ1-1; a possible D gene is TRBD1 (6 bases). This CDR3 region has 14 residues. From germline, CDR1 is SGHRS and CDR2 YFSETQ. The V and J ends lost 0 bases and 3 bases respectively, with 9 bases between them. CDR3 in DNA: TGCGCCAGCAGCTTGGCCGGGACACACACTGAAGCTTTCTTT. Translated: CASSLAGTHTEAFF.

The V gene is TRBV12-1, the J gene TRBJ2-2; TRBD1, the D gene given by the table, was not confirmed from the DNA. TRBV12-1 is marked as a pseudogene. The CDR3 is 19 residues long. The CDR3 DNA reads as TGTGCCAGCAGCTTCTGGTTGGCGGACAGGGGGCGATCAGCCGGGGAGCTGTTTTTT. This translates into CASSFWLADRGRSAGELFF.

The chain employs TRBV11-3 and TRBJ1-6, with 7 bases lining up with TRBD1. CDR1 and CDR2 (germline): SGHNT, YENEEA. The J segment lost 6 bases and the V segment lost 3 bases, leaving 5 bases of the junction unmatched. CDR3 length: 15 amino acids. The CDR3, as DNA: TGTGCCAGCAGCTTGTCCGGACAGGCTAATTCACCCCTCCACTTT. As protein: CASSLSGQANSPLHF.

This clone was counted a single time. The chain joins TRBV6-5 to TRBJ1-1; no firm D call. This CDR3 has 13 amino acids. The V gene lost 5 bases and the J gene lost 5 bases, with 12 bases spanning the gap. Germline assignment: CDR1 MNHEY and CDR2 SVGAGI. The chain's CDR3 is CASSQWGGTEAFF. CDR3 nucleotide sequence: TGTGCCAGCAGTCAGTGGGGAGGTACTGAAGCTTTCTTT.

This sequence joins TRBV5-1 and TRBJ1-1, with 10 bases identical to TRBD1. V shed 3 bases and J 4 bases; nucleotides not matched to a gene: 3. This CDR3 is built from 14 residues. The germline V gene has CDR1 SGHRS and CDR2 YFSETQ. CDR3 region: CASSSGTGVTEAFF. The CDR3 nucleotides read TGCGCCAGCAGCTCCGGGACAGGGGTCACTGAAGCTTTCTTT.